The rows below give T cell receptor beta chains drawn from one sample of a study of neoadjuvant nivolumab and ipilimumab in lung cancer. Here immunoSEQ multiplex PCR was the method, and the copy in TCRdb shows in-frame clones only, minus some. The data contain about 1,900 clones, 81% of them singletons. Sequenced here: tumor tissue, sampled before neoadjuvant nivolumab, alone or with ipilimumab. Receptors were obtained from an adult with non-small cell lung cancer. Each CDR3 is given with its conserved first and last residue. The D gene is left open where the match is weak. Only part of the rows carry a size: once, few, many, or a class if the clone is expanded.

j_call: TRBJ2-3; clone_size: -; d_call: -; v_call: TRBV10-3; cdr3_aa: CAISGGAYTDTQYF; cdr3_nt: TGTGCCATCAGTGGTGGGGCTTACACAGATACGCAGTATTTT
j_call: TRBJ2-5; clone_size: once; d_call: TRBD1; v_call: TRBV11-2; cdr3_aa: CASSLAGGHWETQYF; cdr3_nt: TGTGCCAGCAGCTTAGCAGGGGGCCATTGGGAGACCCAGTACTTC
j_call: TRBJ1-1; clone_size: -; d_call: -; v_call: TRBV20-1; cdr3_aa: CSARRHYEAFF; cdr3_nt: TGCAGTGCAAGACGGCATTATGAAGCTTTCTTT
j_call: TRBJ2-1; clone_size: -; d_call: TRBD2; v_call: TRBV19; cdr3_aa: CASSSGGFRAYNEQFF; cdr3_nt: TGTGCCAGTAGCTCGGGGGGGTTCCGGGCCTACAATGAGCAGTTCTTC
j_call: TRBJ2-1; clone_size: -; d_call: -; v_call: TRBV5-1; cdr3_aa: CASAESSYNEQFF; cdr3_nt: TGCGCCAGCGCGGAAAGCTCCTACAATGAGCAGTTCTTC
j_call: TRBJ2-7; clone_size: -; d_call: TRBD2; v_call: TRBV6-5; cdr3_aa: CASRWTSGGSYEQYF; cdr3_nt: TGTGCCAGCAGATGGACTAGCGGGGGCTCCTACGAGCAGTACTTC
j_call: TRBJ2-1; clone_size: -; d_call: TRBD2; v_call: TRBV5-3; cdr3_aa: CARRQPGLAGGPSYNEQFF; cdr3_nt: TGTGCCAGAAGACAACCGGGACTAGCGGGAGGGCCCTCCTACAATGAGCAGTTCTTC
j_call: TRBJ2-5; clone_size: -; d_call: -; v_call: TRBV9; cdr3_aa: CASSRQVQETQYF; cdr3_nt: TGTGCCAGCAGCAGACAGGTGCAAGAGACCCAGTACTTC
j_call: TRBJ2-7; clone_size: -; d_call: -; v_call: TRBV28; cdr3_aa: CASSLTGHLYEQYF; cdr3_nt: TGTGCCAGCAGTTTGACGGGACACCTCTACGAGCAGTACTTC
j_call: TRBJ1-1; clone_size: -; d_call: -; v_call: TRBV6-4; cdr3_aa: CASSVRANTEAFF; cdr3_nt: TGTGCCAGCAGTGTAAGGGCAAACACTGAAGCTTTCTTT
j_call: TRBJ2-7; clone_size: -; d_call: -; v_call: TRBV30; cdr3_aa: CAWSVGGNSYEQYF; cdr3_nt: TGTGCCTGGAGTGTAGGTGGGAACTCCTACGAGCAGTACTTC
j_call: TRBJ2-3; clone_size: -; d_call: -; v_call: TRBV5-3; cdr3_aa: CARSNKDTQYF; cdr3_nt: TGTGCCAGAAGCAACAAAGATACGCAGTATTTT
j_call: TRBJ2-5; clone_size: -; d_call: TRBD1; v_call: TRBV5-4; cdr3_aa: CASSSKNRGQETQYF; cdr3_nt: TGTGCCAGCAGCTCGAAAAACAGGGGGCAGGAGACCCAGTACTTC
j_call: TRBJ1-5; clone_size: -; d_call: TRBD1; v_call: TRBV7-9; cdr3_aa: CASSWGGTADDQPQHF; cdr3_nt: TGTGCCAGCAGCTGGGGGGGGACAGCGGATGATCAGCCCCAGCATTTT
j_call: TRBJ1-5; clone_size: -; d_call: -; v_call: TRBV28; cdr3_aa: CAYREGRDQPQHF; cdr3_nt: TGTGCCTACAGGGAAGGGAGGGACCAGCCCCAGCATTTT
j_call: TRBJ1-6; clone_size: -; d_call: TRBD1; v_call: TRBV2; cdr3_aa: CASSSRDRESKLHF; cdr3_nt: TGTGCCAGCAGTTCCCGGGACAGGGAGTCCAAACTCCACTTT
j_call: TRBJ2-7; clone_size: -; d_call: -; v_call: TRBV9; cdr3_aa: CASSVAGQSYEQYF; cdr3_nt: TGTGCCAGCAGCGTAGCAGGACAGTCCTACGAGCAGTACTTC
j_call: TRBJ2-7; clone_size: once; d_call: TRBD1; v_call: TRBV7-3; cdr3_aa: CASSNLKDRVIYEQYF; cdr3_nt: TGTGCCAGCAGTAACCTTAAGGACAGGGTAATTTACGAGCAGTACTTC
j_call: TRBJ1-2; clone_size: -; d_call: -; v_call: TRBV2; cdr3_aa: CASSSSPGRGYGYTF; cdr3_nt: TGTGCCAGCAGTTCGTCTCCGGGGAGGGGCTATGGCTACACCTTC
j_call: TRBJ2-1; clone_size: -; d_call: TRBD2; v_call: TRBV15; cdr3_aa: CATSRRGLAEPNEQFF; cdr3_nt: TGTGCCACCAGCAGACGAGGACTAGCGGAACCCAATGAGCAGTTCTTC
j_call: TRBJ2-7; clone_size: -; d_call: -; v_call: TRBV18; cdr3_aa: CASSPPGAFSSYEQYF; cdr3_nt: TGTGCCAGCTCACCACCGGGGGCTTTCAGCTCCTACGAGCAGTACTTC
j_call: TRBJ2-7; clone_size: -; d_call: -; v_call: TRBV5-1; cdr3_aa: CASSLGGRGINEQYF; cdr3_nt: TGCGCCAGCAGCTTGGGAGGCCGGGGGATCAACGAGCAGTACTTC
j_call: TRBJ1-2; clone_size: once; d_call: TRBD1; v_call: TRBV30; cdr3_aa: CAWTRQGLYGYTF; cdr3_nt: TGTGCCTGGACCCGACAGGGTCTCTATGGCTACACCTTC
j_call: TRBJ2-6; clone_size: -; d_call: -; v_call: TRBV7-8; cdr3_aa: CASSLTFSGANVLTF; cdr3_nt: TGTGCCAGCAGCTTAACGTTCTCTGGGGCCAACGTCCTGACTTTC
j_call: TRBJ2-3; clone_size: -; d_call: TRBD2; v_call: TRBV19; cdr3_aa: CASSIRLAGGQYTQYF; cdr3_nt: TGTGCCAGTAGTATCCGACTAGCGGGAGGGCAATATACGCAGTATTTT
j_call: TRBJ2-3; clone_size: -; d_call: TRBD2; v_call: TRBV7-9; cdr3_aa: CASSPQTSGTQGDTQYF; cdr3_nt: TGTGCCAGCAGCCCCCAGACTAGCGGGACACAAGGAGATACGCAGTATTTT
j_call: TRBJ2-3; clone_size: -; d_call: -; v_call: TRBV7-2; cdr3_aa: CASTGPQSTDTQYF; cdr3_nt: TGTGCCAGCACGGGACCCCAGAGCACAGATACGCAGTATTTT
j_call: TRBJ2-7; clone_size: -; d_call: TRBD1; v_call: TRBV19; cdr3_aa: CASSIPGQGAGAHEQYF; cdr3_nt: TGTGCCAGTAGTATCCCGGGACAGGGGGCAGGGGCCCACGAGCAGTACTTC
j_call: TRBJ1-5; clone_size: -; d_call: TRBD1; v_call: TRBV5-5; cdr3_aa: CASSLATGASNQPQHF; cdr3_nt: TGTGCCAGCAGCTTGGCGACAGGGGCGAGCAATCAGCCCCAGCATTTT
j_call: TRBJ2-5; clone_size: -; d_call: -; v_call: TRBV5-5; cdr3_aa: CASSLGVWETQYF; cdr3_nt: TGTGCCAGCAGCTTGGGGGTGTGGGAGACCCAGTACTTC
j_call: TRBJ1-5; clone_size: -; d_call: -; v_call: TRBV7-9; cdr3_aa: CASSLGGGRNQPQHF; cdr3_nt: TGTGCCAGCAGCTTAGGAGGGGGTAGGAATCAGCCCCAGCATTTT
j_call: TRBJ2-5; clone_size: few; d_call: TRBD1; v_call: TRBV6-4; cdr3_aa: CASSERTGGMETQYF; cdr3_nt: TGTGCCAGCAGTGAGCGGACAGGGGGTATGGAGACCCAGTACTTC
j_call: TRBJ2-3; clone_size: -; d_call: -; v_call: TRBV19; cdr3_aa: CASSLASGTLPDTQYF; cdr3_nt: TGTGCCAGTAGTTTGGCTAGTGGGACCCTCCCAGATACGCAGTATTTT
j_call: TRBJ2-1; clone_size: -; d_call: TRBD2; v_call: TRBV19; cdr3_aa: CASSINSGSNEQFF; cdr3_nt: TGTGCCAGTAGTATCAATAGCGGGAGCAATGAGCAGTTCTTC
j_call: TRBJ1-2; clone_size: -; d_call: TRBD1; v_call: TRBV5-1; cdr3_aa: CASSLAPGQGRNYGYTF; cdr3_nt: TGCGCCAGCAGCTTGGCCCCGGGACAGGGTCGGAACTATGGCTACACCTTC